The source of this TCR beta chain is a study of beta chain bispecific antibodies for T cell cancers. Study findings and constraints: In these mixed samples, most targeted TRBV reads derived from the leukemia cell line.

This clonotype has a count of ten or more. Its specificity is not known. Either OKT3 anti-CD3 antibody or CD3/CD28 beads expanded T cells from blood mononuclear cells over roughly three days. MiXCR was run by TCRdb on the 5' RACE reads, yielding one entry per CDR3 protein. This table has just over 20,000 distinct CDR3 sequences, under 3% appearing once. This CDR3 is built from 15 residues. Germline V gives CDR1 MDHEN, CDR2 SYDVKM. After removal of 1 base from V and 7 bases from J, the junction contained 8 bases not matched to a gene. The V call is TRBV28, the J call TRBJ2-7; 9 bases map to TRBD2. This TCR was recovered from a human donor in good health. Some clones in this sample may be carry-over from other donors' samples. The source material was healthy donor T cells cultured with leukemia cells. The CDR3 here is CASSLFLAGAGEQYF. As DNA, the CDR3 is TGTGCCAGCAGTTTATTTTTAGCGGGGGCCGGGGAGCAGTACTTC.